Listed below are T cell receptor beta chains from one sample, sequenced in a study of shared clonotypes between healthy human individuals. Clones were read by immunoSEQ multiplex PCR, and TCRdb kept only the in-frame ones, dropping some. Seen here are around 450,000 clones, about 85% observed once, and the top ten hold 13%. The sample taken for sequencing was PBMCs. Receptors were obtained from a middle-aged woman in good health. Some clones in this sample may be carry-over from other donors' samples. Each CDR3 is given with its conserved first and last residue. Clone sizes are given selectively: once, few, many, or a class where the clone is expanded.

abundance: -; v_gene: TRBV28; j_gene: TRBJ2-7; CDR3aa: CASSFGSGSYEQYF
abundance: -; v_gene: TRBV6-5; j_gene: TRBJ1-2; CDR3aa: CASSYWTGGGVYGYTF
abundance: -; v_gene: TRBV19; j_gene: TRBJ2-3; CDR3aa: CASSRFADTQYF
abundance: -; v_gene: TRBV28; j_gene: TRBJ2-3; CDR3aa: CASSPPGLAVADTQYF
abundance: -; v_gene: TRBV5-6; j_gene: TRBJ2-2; CDR3aa: CASRGRRTGELFF
abundance: few; v_gene: TRBV7-9; j_gene: TRBJ2-4; CDR3aa: CASSLGLTEGGIQYF
abundance: -; v_gene: TRBV30; j_gene: TRBJ2-3; CDR3aa: CAWARGVLTDTQYF
abundance: -; v_gene: TRBV5-5; j_gene: TRBJ2-3; CDR3aa: CASSQREVDTQYF
abundance: -; v_gene: TRBV4-2; j_gene: TRBJ2-5; CDR3aa: CASSQASTGQETQYF
abundance: -; v_gene: TRBV14; j_gene: TRBJ2-1; CDR3aa: CASSPLAGANRNEQFF
abundance: -; v_gene: TRBV7-6; j_gene: TRBJ2-5; CDR3aa: CASSRRGPVETQYF
abundance: -; v_gene: TRBV28; j_gene: TRBJ1-5; CDR3aa: CASSLRGPGRDQPQHF
abundance: -; v_gene: TRBV27; j_gene: -; CDR3aa: CATSGRADEQYF